This TCR beta chain stems from a study of T cells after yellow fever vaccination. In this sample, this clonotype turned up many times. The antigen remains unidentified. Study outcomes and limitations: It was a weaker secondary response, yet one that peaked faster, at day 5 versus 15. The booster saw the reappearance of most primary-vaccination clones (more than 95% CD4, about 85% CD8). Within FACS-sorted repertoires, abundant clonotypes contaminating from the bulk population could be present.

TCRdb re-derived calls from the 5' RACE reads in MiXCR, one entry per CDR3 protein. The sample lists approximately 150,000 distinct CDR3 sequences, roughly 6.4% occurring once. The material was CD4+ T cells sorted from PBMCs, obtained on the day of the first yellow fever vaccination. This sequence originates from a man between 18 and 35 years old who received the YFV17D yellow fever vaccine.

CDR3 sequence (DNA): TGTGCCAGCAGTGAATCGAGGGCCGCGGAGACCCAGTACTTC. Its protein product is CASSESRAAETQYF. This chain joins TRBV2 and TRBJ2-5, with D tentatively TRBD2 (5 bases). The germline CDR1 and CDR2 sequences are SNHLY and FYNNEI. There are 14 residues in the CDR3. The germline V and J ends were trimmed by 2 bases and 5 bases, with 12 bases remaining between them.